These 3 T cell receptor beta chains came from one sample sequenced in a study of T cell clones after liver transplantation. This table comes from immunoSEQ multiplex PCR, and its TCRdb copy is limited to in-frame clones, with some not included. The data hold 20,000 to 30,000 clones, with about three quarters observed a single time. The source was CD4+ T cells from blood, collected before liver transplant. The receptors come from a human donor who received a liver transplant.

This clone has more than one count but fewer than ten. The chain is built from TRBV19 and TRBJ1-1, with 7 bases aligning to TRBD1. Trimming removed 10 bases from V and 0 bases from J; junction bases left unmatched: 14. This CDR3 has 16 residues. CDR1 is LNHDA and CDR2 is SQIVND in the germline V gene (reference sequence). CDR3 DNA sequence: TGTGCCACTGCTCGGAACAGGGGAGGGATGAACACTGAAGCTTTCTTT. As protein: CATARNRGGMNTEAFF.

The J gene is TRBJ1-1, the V gene TRBV28; 7 bases fit TRBD1. Trimming at V came to 4 bases and at J to 1 base, leaving 3 bases not matched to a gene. This CDR3 has 14 residues. Germline V gene lookup returns CDR1 MDHEN and CDR2 SYDVKM. CDR3 DNA sequence: TGTGCCAGCAGTTCCTCAGGGGGGAACACTGAAGCTTTCTTT. Protein: CASSSSGGNTEAFF. The entire variable domain, with the rest obtained from reference TRBV28 and TRBJ1-1, is as follows: DVKVTQSSRYLVKRTGEKVFLECVQDMDHENMFWYRQDPGLGLRLIYFSYDVKMKEKGDIPEGYSVSREKKERFSLILESASTNQTSMYLCASSSSGGNTEAFFGQGTRLTVV.

The chain recombines TRBV9 with TRBJ2-2; 10 bases align to TRBD1. The germline V gene encodes CDR1 SGDLS and CDR2 YYNGEE. The CDR3 extends over 16 amino acids. V was pared by 4 bases and J by 5 bases, with 8 bases of the junction left unmatched. The CDR3 DNA is TGTGCCAGCAGCACAACCGGGACAGGGGAAACCGGGGAGCTGTTTTTT. Translating gives CASSTTGTGETGELFF.